Sequencing of this TCR beta chain was carried out in a study of graft-versus-host responses after intestinal transplantation. About the study: All of the recipients had induction that used anti-thymocyte globulin, then tacrolimus and steroids for three to four years. Whole-study results and caveats: Levels of circulating GvH clones at their peak were associated with early post-transplant HvG declines.

Method: immunoSEQ multiplex PCR; TCRdb's copy keeps in-frame clones and lacks some. The sample holds some 90,000 clones, roughly 89% seen once. This clone appeared a single time. Its antigen is still unknown. Trimming stripped 7 bases from V and 3 bases from J, with 8 bases between. The germline CDR1 and CDR2 sequences are SGHRS and YFSETQ. The CDR3 length is 12 residues. The receptor was isolated from a human donor who received an intestinal transplant. Material: unstimulated CD4+ T cells sorted from spleen or lymph node cells, obtained before intestinal transplant. The chain employs TRBV5-1 and TRBJ2-1; D remains ambiguous. CDR3 loop: CASWAGYNEQFF. In DNA, the CDR3 is TGCGCCAGCTGGGCTGGCTACAATGAGCAGTTCTTC.